The 12 T cell receptor beta chains listed next were all sequenced from one sample in a study of T cells after yellow fever vaccination. In TCRdb, the 5' RACE reads were re-called with MiXCR into one record per CDR3 protein. The table includes 230,000 or so distinct CDR3 sequences, 3.6% detected once. This material consisted of PBMCs, taken 15 days after the yellow fever booster vaccination. Source of these receptors: a man between 18 and 35 years old who received the YFV17D yellow fever vaccine.

This clonotype was seen ten or more times. The rearrangement links TRBV29-1 to TRBJ2-2; D is undetermined. There are 13 residues in the CDR3. CDR1 and CDR2 from the germline V gene are SQVTM and ANQGSEA. V lost 2 bases and J 0 bases, leaving 4 bases between the germline ends. The CDR3 DNA reads as TGCAGCGTTGAAACGGCGAACACCGGGGAGCTGTTTTTT. Amino acid sequence: CSVETANTGELFF.

The chain joins TRBV4-1 to TRBJ2-3; 10 nucleotides agree with TRBD2. CDR3 length: 16 residues. Germline lookup yields CDR1 MGHRA and CDR2 YSYEKL. The J segment lost 4 bases and the V segment lost 3 bases, leaving 7 bases of the junction unmatched. The CDR3, as DNA: TGCGCCAGCAGCCATCCAAGCGGGGGGGCAGCAGATACGCAGTATTTT. Translation: CASSHPSGGAADTQYF.

This clonotype has at least ten counts. The chain has TRBV28 and TRBJ2-5; 9 nucleotides agree with TRBD1. The germline V gene has CDR1 MDHEN and CDR2 SYDVKM. The CDR3 is made up of 14 amino acids. V was pared by 7 bases and J by 4 bases, with 7 bases of the junction left unmatched. The CDR3 spells CASIRDRDRETQYF. As DNA, the CDR3 is TGTGCCAGCATCCGGGACAGGGATCGAGAGACCCAGTACTTC.

With regard to this clonotype: Possible read error: a much larger clone is one base away. V usage is TRBV4-3 and J usage is TRBJ1-2; D is ambiguous. This CDR3 is built from 13 residues. V lost 4 bases to trimming and J lost 3 bases, with 9 bases between them. Per the germline V gene, CDR1 is LGHNA and CDR2 is YSLEER. In DNA form, the CDR3 reads TGCGCCAGCAGCCGTGGGAATTACTATGGCTACACCTTC. It codes for CASSRGNYYGYTF.

This clonotype was detected ten times or more. The chain recombines TRBV10-3 with TRBJ2-2; TRBD1 agrees at 9 bases. This CDR3 region has 14 residues. Germline trimming cut 6 bases from V and 3 bases from J; bases unmatched to any gene: 2. The germline V gene encodes CDR1 ENHRY and CDR2 SYGVKD. The CDR3 DNA is TGTGCCATCAGCAGGACAGGGGACACCGGGGAGCTGTTTTTT. Translated, it gives CAISRTGDTGELFF.

Ten or more counts support this clonotype. The chain has TRBV20-1 and TRBJ2-7; 10 positions agree with TRBD1. This CDR3 comprises 14 residues. Germline lookup yields CDR1 DFQATT and CDR2 SNEGSKA (reference sequence). Trimming took 4 bases from V and 4 from J; bases not matched to a gene: 7. Written as DNA, the CDR3 is TGCAGTGCTAACCTCCGGACAGGGGGGTACGAGCAGTACGTC. It is translated as CSANLRTGGYEQYV.

This clonotype was found many times. The rearrangement links TRBV7-9 to TRBJ2-7, with 10 bases lining up with TRBD1. Germline trimming cut 4 bases from V and 6 bases from J; bases unmatched to any gene: 6. The CDR3 loop spans 14 amino acids. Germline CDR1 is SEHNR and CDR2 is FQNEAQ (reference sequence). The CDR3, as DNA: TGTGCCAGCAGCTGGGACAGGGGTTCGGGCGAGCAGTACTTC. Its protein product is CASSWDRGSGEQYF.

This clonotype was observed many times. The V gene is TRBV20-1, the J gene TRBJ2-3, with 7 bases that match TRBD2. CDR1 is DFQATT, CDR2 SNEGSKA, per germline (reference sequence). V lost 0 bases to trimming and J lost 2 bases; unmatched junction nucleotides: 5. The CDR3 spans 15 residues. The CDR3 here is CSARDGRGSTDTQYF. In DNA, the CDR3 is TGCAGTGCTAGAGATGGGCGGGGGTCCACAGATACGCAGTATTTT.

This clonotype has a count of ten or more. This sequence joins TRBV12-3 or TRBV12-4 and TRBJ2-3; D gene unclear. The V end lost 0 bases, the J end lost 0 bases, and 7 bases lay between the germline ends. The CDR3 contains 15 residues. The CDR3 loop is CASSLAVHSTDTQYF. CDR3 in DNA: TGTGCCAGCAGTTTAGCGGTACATAGCACAGATACGCAGTATTTT.

The table lists this clonotype with a few counts. The chain combines TRBV7-6 with TRBJ2-2, with 10 bases lining up with TRBD2. J gave up 3 bases and V 1 base, and 8 bases lay outside the gene matches. Per the germline V gene, CDR1 is SGHVS and CDR2 is FNYEAQ. The CDR3 consists of 18 residues. The CDR3 coding sequence is TGTGCCAGCAGCTTAGGAGCGGCTAGCGGGGGTTACACCGGGGAGCTGTTTTTT. Translated: CASSLGAASGGYTGELFF.

The rearrangement links TRBV6-6 to TRBJ1-3; D uncertain. Germline values: CDR1 MNHNY, CDR2 SVGAGI (reference sequence). This CDR3 is built from 16 residues. Deletions cut 2 bases from V and 0 bases from J, with 11 bases between. The DNA of the CDR3 is TGTGCCAGCAGTTACCCCCCCCACAGCTCTGGAAACACCATATATTTT. Amino acids: CASSYPPHSSGNTIYF.

This clonotype came up many times. This chain links TRBV7-2 with TRBJ1-1; D gene unclear. CDR3 size: 15 residues. Trimming cost V 6 bases and J 1 base, with 15 bases left between them. Germline CDR1 is SGHTA and CDR2 is FQGNSA. Here the CDR3 reads CASRPTGSQNTEAFF. The CDR3 nucleotides are TGTGCCAGCAGACCCACGGGGTCACAGAACACTGAAGCTTTCTTT.